One sample yielded the 16 T cell receptor beta chains listed below, sequenced in a study of blood T cell repertoires in COVID-19. Assay used: immunoSEQ multiplex PCR; TCRdb lists only in-frame clones, some missing. This table has tens of thousands of clones, around 83% appearing once. Sequenced input: peripheral blood. These receptors were collected from a man in his fifties or sixties with active COVID-19.

The chain combines TRBV24-1 with TRBJ2-3; D is unresolved. The V gene lost 0 bases and the J gene lost 0 bases, with 9 bases spanning the gap. The CDR3 consists of 16 residues. Germline CDR1 KGHDR, CDR2 SFDVKD. DNA of the CDR3: TGTGCCACCAGTGATTTGGGCGGCCCAAGCACAGATACGCAGTATTTT. Its translation is CATSDLGGPSTDTQYF.

This sequence joins TRBV6-2 or TRBV6-3 and TRBJ2-5, with 7 bases identical to TRBD2. This CDR3 contains 15 residues. Germline V lookup: CDR1 MNHEY, CDR2 SVGEGT. V gave up 6 bases and J gave up 5 bases; unmatched junction bases: 12. CDR3 sequence reads: CASSERGQAVETQYF. DNA of the CDR3: TGTGCCAGCAGCGAGCGGGGCCAGGCGGTGGAGACCCAGTACTTC.

The chain uses TRBV18 and TRBJ1-3, with D possibly being TRBD1 (5 bases). Trimming took 3 bases from V and 4 from J, leaving 16 bases between them. This CDR3 is built from 16 residues. Germline V lookup: CDR1 KGHSH, CDR2 LQKENI. This CDR3 is CASSPPGTAWGNTIYF. The DNA of the CDR3 is TGTGCCAGCTCACCCCCCGGGACTGCCTGGGGAAACACCATATATTTT.

This chain connects TRBV24-1 to TRBJ2-6, with no clear D. In germline, CDR1 is KGHDR, CDR2 SFDVKD. The CDR3 extends over 17 amino acids. The germline V and J ends were trimmed by 3 bases and 0 bases, with 11 bases remaining between them. CDR3 sequence reads: CATSDPRSSSGANVLTF. The CDR3 bases are TGTGCCACCAGTGATCCCCGTAGTAGCTCTGGGGCCAACGTCCTGACTTTC.

The chain has TRBV10-3 and TRBJ1-5; D is unresolved. Deletions cut 5 bases from V and 2 bases from J, with 7 bases between. Germline loops: CDR1 ENHRY, CDR2 SYGVKD. The CDR3 is 13 amino acids. The CDR3 spells CAISRGGNQPQHF. The CDR3 DNA sequence: TGTGCCATCAGTCGGGGTGGCAATCAGCCCCAGCATTTT.

DNA of the CDR3: TGTGCCAGCAGCCCTACGGCTCAGGGGGCGAATTCACCCCTCCACTTT. Translated: CASSPTAQGANSPLHF. V is TRBV3-1 (or the pseudogene TRBV3-2) and J is TRBJ1-6; 8 bases fit TRBD1. Losses at the gene ends were 4 bases for V and 7 bases for J; bases not matched to a gene: 9. Germline V gene data show CDR1 as LGHDT and CDR2 as YNNKEL (reference sequence). The CDR3 length is 16 residues.

The chain is built from TRBV6-6 and TRBJ1-1, with D possibly TRBD1 on 6 matching bases. V was shortened by 5 bases and J by 0 bases, with 19 bases between the two germline ends. This CDR3 spans 17 amino acids. Germline V lookup: CDR1 MNHNY, CDR2 SVGAGI (reference sequence). The CDR3 bases are TGTGCCAGCAGTCTCAACAGGGAACCCCGCATGAACACTGAAGCTTTCTTT. Its protein product is CASSLNREPRMNTEAFF.

This clone was counted a few times. V usage is TRBV30 and J usage is TRBJ2-2, with D possibly TRBD2 on 6 matching bases. This CDR3 is built from 15 residues. Germline lookup yields CDR1 GTSNPN and CDR2 SVGIG (reference sequence). V dropped 6 bases and J dropped 2 bases, with 16 bases sitting between them. CDR3 loop: CACSPGLVNTGELFF. The CDR3 DNA reads as TGTGCCTGTTCTCCGGGACTCGTAAACACCGGGGAGCTGTTTTTT.

The V and J genes are TRBV5-1 and TRBJ2-2, with 10 nucleotides matching TRBD2. CDR1 SGHRS and CDR2 YFSETQ come from the germline V gene. CDR3 size: 14 residues. V shed 1 base, J shed 9 bases, and the junction held 3 bases outside the gene matches. CDR3 amino acids: CASSLTSGMRELFF. The CDR3 DNA follows: TGCGCCAGCAGCTTGACTAGCGGGATGAGGGAGCTGTTTTTT.

This sequence joins TRBV6-5 and TRBJ2-1; TRBD1 aligns across 7 bases. The CDR3 has 13 amino acids. Unmatched junction bases numbered 7, after V lost 8 bases and J lost 6 bases. Germline V gene lookup returns CDR1 MNHEY and CDR2 SVGAGI. Here the CDR3 reads CASRQGLPNEQFF. CDR3 DNA sequence: TGTGCCAGCCGACAGGGCCTTCCCAATGAGCAGTTCTTC.

The V and J genes are TRBV24-1 and TRBJ1-5; 8 bases match TRBD1. V lost 0 bases and J lost 2; bases outside the gene matches: 11. The length of the CDR3 is 19 residues. Germline-derived CDR1 and CDR2 are KGHDR and SFDVKD. CDR3 loop: CATSDLTAGGLIGNQPQHF. CDR3 coding DNA: TGTGCCACCAGTGATTTGACGGCAGGGGGCCTGATTGGCAATCAGCCCCAGCATTTT.

The J gene is TRBJ2-2, the V gene TRBV7-9; a weak D match, TRBD2 (5 bases). The CDR3 sequence is 15 residues long. CDR1 SEHNR and CDR2 FQNEAQ come from the germline V gene (reference sequence). The ends were cut back, 5 bases at V and 0 bases at J, with 10 bases in the middle. CDR3 sequence: CASSTRLSNTGELFF. CDR3 DNA: TGTGCCAGCAGCACTAGACTATCGAACACCGGGGAGCTGTTTTTT.

The chain uses TRBV7-7 and TRBJ2-1; TRBD1 matches at 9 bases. CDR1 and CDR2 from the germline V gene are SSHAT and FNYEAQ (reference sequence). Trimming cost V 4 bases and J 4 bases; bases outside gene matches: 5. This CDR3 contains 15 residues. The CDR3 DNA reads TGTGCCAGCAGCTCTGACAGGGGGTCTTACAATGAGCAGTTCTTC. This gives the protein CASSSDRGSYNEQFF.

This clone was detected only once. V and J are TRBV6-5 and TRBJ1-2; TRBD1 matches 8 bases. The ends lost 5 bases at V and 2 bases at J; junction bases unmatched: 7. The length of the CDR3 is 15 residues. The germline gives CDR1 MNHEY, CDR2 SVGAGI. CDR3 sequence (DNA): TGTGCCAGCAGTACAACAGGGGGATCCAACTATGGCTACACCTTC. Its protein product is CASSTTGGSNYGYTF.

The chain uses TRBV16 and TRBJ2-3; D gene unclear. Deletions cut 2 bases from V and 4 bases from J, with 13 bases between. This CDR3 spans 15 amino acids. CDR1 is KGHSY and CDR2 is FQNENV in the germline V gene. This CDR3 is CASSQRGTRADTQYF. CDR3 DNA: TGTGCCAGCAGCCAACGAGGTACGCGTGCAGATACGCAGTATTTT.

The genes are TRBV3-1 (or the pseudogene TRBV3-2) and TRBJ2-7; 10 bases fit TRBD2. The CDR3 covers 15 residues. Unmatched junction bases numbered 9, after V lost 3 bases and J lost 7 bases. CDR1 LGHDT and CDR2 YNNKEL come from the germline V gene (reference sequence). DNA for the CDR3: TGTGCCAGCAGCCAGGGGCCAGCGGGGGGGCTAGAGCAGTACTTC. As protein: CASSQGPAGGLEQYF.